This TCR beta chain came from a study of cytomegalovirus exposure and HLA in healthy donors (dated by TCRdb to 2016 to 2017). Some background on the complete study: An earlier analysis of some 600 of the donors reported about 280 Gb of sequence data and 90 million to 120 million unique TCR beta sequences obtained from about 170 million T cells. Roughly 300 gigabases of sequencing data and tens of millions of unique TCR sequences were included in an early release covering roughly 600 HLA-typed donors. The genetic ancestry cluster associated with self-reported Caucasian donors included roughly 84% of the 300 to 400 genotyped donors. The study aimed to test whether cataloging public T cell receptors could reveal signatures of past pathogen exposure. Using immunosequencing, the study profiled T cell repertoires from about 610 subjects and related those repertoires to cytomegalovirus serostatus. Besides the first cohort of approximately 670 subjects, a separate validation cohort made up of roughly 120 different subjects was used. High-throughput TCR immunosequencing, statistical association of individual TCRs with disease status, and machine learning were combined to predict cytomegalovirus infection status. To study patterns of TCR occurrence, a later analysis re-analyzed previously published TCR beta repertoires from several hundred donors and added high-resolution HLA genotyping. In the later analysis, no new phenotypic data were used to find candidate immune exposures; instead, reliance was placed on TCR beta sequences and their occurrence across donors. An earlier analysis of 587 of the donors used high-throughput TCR beta sequencing to judge whether each TCR beta V gene segment behaved as functional or pseudogenic. Alongside the repertoire data, information on donor age, sex, ethnicity and CMV serostatus was compiled. Genome-wide SNP genotypes for about 65% of the roughly 670 donors were used in a later genetic analysis, which treated that subset as a discovery cohort. Every repertoire in the discovery cohort had been generated on one and the same sequencing platform. HLA typing covered class I and class II loci at four-digit resolution. Typing coverage differed by locus: A, B, C, DRB1 and DQB1 were typed in about 620-640 donors, DQA1 in about 550, DPA1 in around 610, and DPB1 in 400 to 480. Because of strong linkage in the cohort, 4 to 6 DR-DQ haplotypes were treated as single units for association and clustering. Across some 400 genotyped donors of the cohort, an average of about 240,000 unique TCR beta nucleotide sequences per donor were sequenced, and 15% to 20% of those sequences were non-productive. General findings and caveats noted by the study authors: A few of the identified cytomegalovirus-associated TCR beta chains were confirmed in vitro to be specific for cytomegalovirus antigens. In a later genetic analysis, fewer N-insertions in productive TCRs were reported among donors in an Asian-associated ancestry cluster than the 666-donor mean. According to a later analysis, parvovirus B19, influenza, CMV and Epstein-Barr virus appeared linked to several top co-occurrence clusters. A later analysis found that TCR association rates varied across HLA loci, with DRB1 alleles showing the most associated TCRs and HLA-C alleles the fewest. A later analysis found that most CMV-associated TCR beta chains appeared HLA-restricted, with HLA associations seemingly driven largely by CMV exposure. The classifier was reported to diagnose cytomegalovirus status with high specificity and sensitivity in both the original cohort and the validation cohort. Across donors, most TCR sequences were observed very rarely, whereas some public TCRs were present in many individuals. In a later analysis, HLA-associated TCR beta chains were found to be more clonally expanded and to have lower generation probabilities than equally common non-associated chains. When HLA alleles, especially DR and DQ, strongly co-occurred, attributing TCR associations to individual alleles was difficult. In the study, approximately 160 TCR beta chains were listed as associated with cytomegalovirus. CMV serostatus was the only immune exposure information available for the cohort. A further reported finding was that TCR beta sequences accurately predicted the HLA-A and HLA-B alleles for most subjects in the first cohort. Some IMGT-functional V segments, including TRBV6-2 and TRBV6-3, could not be distinguished by the 87-base-pair reads and were therefore excluded. According to the authors, the approach could potentially be generalized to other disease states and immunological phenotypes. This cohort had only TCR beta chains sequenced, and the lack of alpha or paired-chain data limited which features could be detected. A later analysis associated 15,000 to 20,000 TCR beta sequences with specific HLA alleles at a false discovery rate of 0.05. Because HLA typing was unavailable for some donors at each locus, only the typed subset was used in association tests. The earlier analysis of 450 to 700 of the donors excluded some 15 rarely observed V segments, including chromosome 9 orphons, because counts were too low. In an earlier analysis of approximately 600 of the donors, most TCR beta V segments were observed in productive rearrangements about 90% or about 30% of the time, broadly matching IMGT annotations. A group of highly shared sequence variants was considered likely to be a technical artifact of the sequencing pipeline. V-gene and J-gene trimming of TCR beta chains was associated with a missense DCLRE1C variant in a later genetic analysis, and the association was replicated in an independent cohort. Correlated functional status among segregating V segments might be attributable to linkage disequilibrium, but an unknown experimental factor could not be ruled out. Roughly uniform sequencing depth across donors was assumed in presence/absence analyses, although this assumption may not hold.

Here V drops 3 bases and J drops 4 bases, and the junction holds 10 bases not matched to any gene. CDR1 and CDR2 were assigned from the germline V gene as MNHNS and SASEGT. The CDR3 sequence holds 17 residues, the cysteine and phenylalanine included. The read is trimmed to its CDR3 DNA, 51 bases read in frame from base 1. Points on this clone: Its antigen has not been determined. Per-base qualities were not stored, and no clone one base away is much larger.

The cohort was made up of roughly 670 healthy bone marrow donors. At the time of sampling, all cohort members were nominally healthy, though unrecorded immune exposures were likely present. The donor tested CMV seropositive and was one of the 289 seropositive cohort members. Each donor provided a peripheral blood sample, and peripheral blood mononuclear cells were used for TCR beta sequencing. The Qiagen DNeasy Blood Extraction Kit was used to extract genomic DNA from the blood cell samples. The library was generated by the immunoSEQ multiplex PCR assay. A mixture of 60 forward primers for TCR Vbeta segments and 13 reverse primers for TCR Jbeta segments was used in the multiplex PCR. Amplification of the CDR3 region of rearranged TCR beta genes was performed with a multiplex PCR assay on genomic DNA. The amplified TCR beta libraries were sequenced on the Illumina HiSeq System as 87-base-pair reads. For the original study's pipeline: A later analysis tallied 75 million to 85 million unique TCR beta chains across the 700 or so repertoires, and approximately 9.9 million of those chains were shared by two or more donors. To remove PCR and sequencing errors, raw reads were error-corrected and collapsed into unique sequences using a nearest-neighbor algorithm that merged closely related sequences. CDR3 sequences were aligned to IMGT reference sequences to assign V, D and J gene segments. For a sequence to be retained, at least a six-nucleotide match to both a V gene segment and a J gene segment was required. A rearrangement was called productive if the CDR3 had no stop codons and remained in frame with V and J, and every other rearrangement was called non-productive. CDR3 was defined according to IMGT convention as the region running from the second conserved V-encoded cysteine to the conserved J-encoded phenylalanine. In an earlier analysis of some 550 of the donors, sequences lacking an unambiguous match to a single V gene segment were excluded. In an earlier analysis of some 590 of the donors, V segments were called functional above 56.7% productive rearrangements and were called segregating when the between-donor standard deviation exceeded 5%. A statistical classification framework was built to diagnose cytomegalovirus status from the catalog of TCR beta chain sequences. A later analysis assigned V and J genes by comparing TCR nucleotide sequences with IMGT/GENE-DB human TR gene sequences. In a later analysis, CDR3 sequences and most-parsimonious VDJ recombination scenarios were assigned using the TCRdist pipeline. In a later analysis, each TCR beta chain was defined by its CDR3 amino acid sequence together with its V-gene family, and reads lacking a unique V-gene family were excluded. In a later analysis, several hundred highly shared, low-generation-probability nucleotide sequences were removed to address suspected cross-contamination and a sequencing artifact. In a later analysis, a clonal expansion index was calculated for each public chain from normalized within-repertoire ranks of inferred template counts. In a later analysis, generation probabilities were computed with a VDJ recombination model fitted to out-of-frame rearrangements, and the resulting probabilities were checked against IGoR. A later analysis scored TCR-TCR, TCR-HLA and TCR-CMV co-occurrence with hypergeometric tests, applying a repertoire-size bias correction to TCR pairs. A later analysis estimated false discovery rates by permuting HLA or CMV assignments 20 times. In a later analysis, co-occurring TCRs were grouped with DBSCAN, and TCRdist sequence similarity was added when clustering was performed within HLA-allele-positive subsets. Repertoires with fewer than 30,000 or more than 120,000 public chains, plus five repertoires with anomalous nucleotide sharing, were excluded from co-occurrence clustering. TCRdb stores this immuneACCESS table with in-frame sequences only. Part of the clones is absent; in the studies checked, under half of the shortfall reflects unresolved V genes, and no reason is known for the rest. V and J calls plus clone size are reproduced from that table; the DNA served to infer D and trimming. The sample profile shows 95,000 to 150,000 clones; around two thirds of them were found once. The ten largest clonotypes hold approximately 8% of the sample.

The chain is assembled from TRBV6-1 and TRBJ1-2, with TRBD1 identical over 11 junction bases. This TCR came from a woman aged 40 to 50 in good health and CMV-seropositive. The sample taken for sequencing was PBMCs. The nucleotide sequence reads TGTGCCAGCAGTGAGGAGGACAGGGGGCCTCGAACCTATGGCTACACCTTC. It encodes CASSEEDRGPRTYGYTF.